This passage covers 28 T cell receptor beta chains from one sample sequenced in a study of HIV-infected patients and healthy controls (dated by TCRdb to between 2014 and 2016). Library construction relied on 5' RACE. Sequencing instrument: Illumina MiSeq. The public reads were reanalyzed by TCRdb: fastp trimming at Q25, MiXCR alignment, in-frame beta chains only. Rows matching on CDR3 protein sequence are summarized as one entry with the most common DNA and genes. For this sample there are almost 65,000 distinct CDR3 sequences; about a fifth appear just once. Together, the top ten hold 1.4% to 1.5% of the sample. The sequencing input was CD4+ T cells from blood. The receptors stem from a human donor in good health.

This clonotype turned up a few times. V and J are TRBV5-6 and TRBJ2-3; 11 bases fit TRBD2. Per germline, CDR1 SGHDT and CDR2 YYEEEE. With V trimmed by 0 bases and J by 6 bases, 6 bases remained unmatched. The CDR3 totals 16 residues. The CDR3 loop is CASSLEVSGRGDTQYF. The CDR3 nucleotides are TGTGCCAGCAGCTTGGAGGTTAGCGGGAGGGGCGATACGCAGTATTTT.

This clonotype was recorded at least ten times. CDR3 bases: TGTGCCAGCAGCTGGACTAGCGGACAAGAGACCCAGTACTTC. It translates to CASSWTSGQETQYF. V usage is TRBV6-5 and J usage is TRBJ2-5, with 10 bases lining up with TRBD2. Looked up from germline, CDR1 is MNHEY and CDR2 is SVGAGI. The CDR3 is 14 amino acids. The V and J ends lost 6 bases and 2 bases, in that order; junction bases with no gene match: 3.

This rearrangement joins TRBV14 to TRBJ2-1; TRBD2 matches 7 bases. CDR1 is SGHDN and CDR2 is FVKESK in the germline V gene. J was trimmed by 4 bases and V by 3 bases; bases with no gene match: 9. There are 16 residues in the CDR3. DNA for the CDR3: TGTGCCAGCAGCCATTGGGGGAGGGCCGCATACAATGAGCAGTTCTTC. Its protein product is CASSHWGRAAYNEQFF.

In this sample, this clonotype turned up a few times. The chain joins TRBV10-3 to TRBJ2-3; D is perhaps TRBD1 (6 bases). Per germline, CDR1 ENHRY and CDR2 SYGVKD. CDR3 length: 13 residues. V was cut by 6 bases and J by 4 bases, with 11 bases left in between. CDR3 residues: CAISQQGADTQYF. CDR3 coding DNA: TGTGCCATCAGCCAACAGGGCGCAGATACGCAGTATTTT.

This sequence joins TRBV12-3 or TRBV12-4 and TRBJ1-2; a possible D gene is TRBD1 (6 bases). The CDR3 sequence is 14 residues long. With 3 bases removed from V and 7 bases from J, the gap between germline ends came to 15 bases. CDR3 protein: CASSFSPGESGYTF. The CDR3 DNA is TGTGCCAGCAGTTTCTCCCCAGGGGAGAGTGGCTACACCTTC.

Ten or more counts support this clonotype. This chain connects TRBV10-3 to TRBJ1-1; D unresolved. Trimming shortened V by 0 bases and J by 1 base, and 6 bases separated the two germline ends. The CDR3 totals 14 residues. Germline loops: CDR1 ENHRY, CDR2 SYGVKD. The CDR3 loop is CAISESMENTEAFF. The CDR3 nucleotides read TGTGCCATCAGTGAGTCGATGGAGAACACTGAAGCTTTCTTT.

The table lists this clonotype with a few counts. The chain has TRBV5-1 and TRBJ1-1; no reliable D call. The CDR3 contains 12 residues. V was clipped by 5 bases and J by 6 bases, with 11 bases between them. Germline CDR1 reads SGHRS; CDR2 reads YFSETQ. DNA for the CDR3: TGCGCCAGCAGACAAACAACCTCTGAAGCTTTCTTT. Translating it yields CASRQTTSEAFF.

The chain recombines TRBV10-3 with TRBJ1-2, with 8 bases fitting TRBD1. Germline V gene sequence: CDR1 ENHRY, CDR2 SYGVKD. This CDR3 contains 14 residues. V lost 6 bases to trimming and J lost 2 bases; unmatched junction nucleotides: 5. CDR3: CAISATGVNYGYTF. In DNA form, the CDR3 reads TGTGCCATCAGCGCGACAGGGGTAAACTATGGCTACACCTTC.

The chain joins TRBV5-4 to TRBJ2-5; D is unclear. V was clipped by 0 bases and J by 4 bases, with 16 bases between them. The V gene's germline CDR1 is SGHNT and CDR2 YYREEE (reference sequence). The CDR3 is 16 residues long. The CDR3 loop reads CASSLVGHREGETQYF. The CDR3 DNA sequence: TGTGCCAGCAGCTTGGTAGGGCACCGCGAAGGAGAGACCCAGTACTTC.

This clonotype has a handful of counts. The chain joins TRBV20-1 to TRBJ2-7; D may be TRBD1 (6 bases). The V and J ends lost 2 bases and 4 bases respectively, with 15 bases between them. This CDR3 is 14 amino acids long. Germline V gene sequence: CDR1 DFQATT, CDR2 SNEGSKA (reference sequence). The CDR3 coding sequence is TGCAGTGCTAGACCCTGGCAGGGGATATACGAGCAGTACTTC. Protein: CSARPWQGIYEQYF.

This clonotype was picked up many times. J is TRBJ1-1 and V is TRBV10-2; D is possibly TRBD1 (5 bases). The germline CDR1 and CDR2 sequences are WSHSY and SAAADI. The V end was cut by 2 bases, the J end by 0 bases, with 13 bases between. This CDR3 contains 16 residues. This CDR3 reads CASSEPRQNLNTEAFF. The CDR3 bases are TGCGCCAGCAGTGAGCCTAGACAGAATTTGAACACTGAAGCTTTCTTT.

This clonotype was counted a few times. The chain couples TRBV12-3 or TRBV12-4 to TRBJ1-2, with D unresolved. The CDR3 contains 13 residues. Between the trimmed V and J ends, which lost 6 bases and 6 bases, there was a span of 14 bases. As DNA, the CDR3 is TGTGCCAGCAGCGGGAGGAGGGATGATGGCTACACCTTC. It encodes CASSGRRDDGYTF.

The chain uses TRBV2 and TRBJ1-5; 11 nucleotides align to TRBD1. Germline V gene lookup returns CDR1 SNHLY and CDR2 FYNNEI. With 7 bases clipped from V and 1 base from J, the junction kept 3 bases outside the gene matches. There are 15 residues in the CDR3. CDR3 nucleotides: TGTGCCAGCACGGGGACAGGGGGAAGCAATCAGCCCCAGCATTTT. It codes for CASTGTGGSNQPQHF. The variable domain in full, completed from reference TRBV2 and TRBJ1-5, reads EPEVTQTPSHQVTQMGQEVILRCVPISNHLYFYWYRQILGQKVEFLVSFYNNEISEKSEIFDDQFSVERPDGSNFTLKIRSTKLEDSAMYFCASTGTGGSNQPQHFGDGTRLSIL.

The chain joins TRBV30 to TRBJ2-1, with TRBD2 matching over 10 bases. Germline V gene data show CDR1 as GTSNPN and CDR2 as SVGIG (reference sequence). The V segment lost 4 bases and the J segment 9 bases; nucleotides outside the gene matches: 9. CDR3 length equals 14 residues. For the CDR3, the DNA is TGTGCCTGGACTAAAGGGACTAGCGAGGCTGAGCAGTTCTTC. Protein: CAWTKGTSEAEQFF. The whole variable domain, remainder taken from reference TRBV30 and TRBJ2-1, is SQTIHQWPATLVQPVGSPLSLECTVEGTSNPNLYWYRQAAGRGLQLLFYSVGIGQISSEVPQNLSASRPQDRQFILSSKKLLLSDSGFYLCAWTKGTSEAEQFFGPGTRLTVL.

The rearrangement links TRBV5-4 to TRBJ2-2, with 15 bases matching TRBD2. Germline lookup yields CDR1 SGHNT and CDR2 YYREEE (reference sequence). The CDR3 covers 17 residues. V lost 4 bases, J lost 2 bases, and 3 bases stayed unmatched. The CDR3 DNA reads as TGTGCCAGCAGCCTGGGACTAGCGGGGGGAAACACCGGGGAGCTGTTTTTT. This encodes CASSLGLAGGNTGELFF.

This clonotype was counted at least ten times. V is TRBV2 and J is TRBJ2-2, with a tentative D call TRBD1 (5 bases). V was trimmed by 8 bases and J by 4 bases, leaving 11 bases between them. CDR3 size: 13 residues. Germline assignment: CDR1 SNHLY and CDR2 FYNNEI. In nucleotides, the CDR3 is TGTGCCAGCTTTAAGCAGGGCACCGGGGAGCTGTTTTTT. It codes for CASFKQGTGELFF.

This clonotype has at least ten counts. The chain employs TRBV14 and TRBJ2-5; 9 bases align to TRBD1. V shed 4 bases, J shed 0 bases, and the junction held 9 bases outside the gene matches. Per the germline V gene, CDR1 is SGHDN and CDR2 is FVKESK. The CDR3 has 17 residues. CDR3 loop: CASSPPGQGRNQETQYF. CDR3 DNA: TGTGCCAGCAGCCCCCCCGGACAGGGGCGCAACCAAGAGACCCAGTACTTC.

The chain carries TRBV7-8 and TRBJ1-1, with D perhaps matching TRBD1 (5 bases). Germline values: CDR1 SGHVS, CDR2 FQNEAQ. CDR3 size: 14 residues. V lost 0 bases and J 7 bases, leaving 12 bases between the germline ends. Here the CDR3 reads CASSLADGGVEAFF. The DNA of the CDR3 is TGTGCCAGCAGCTTAGCGGACGGGGGAGTTGAAGCTTTCTTT.

This clonotype has just a few counts. V gene TRBV6-2 or TRBV6-3 combines with J gene TRBJ2-3; no firm D call. Per germline, CDR1 MNHEY and CDR2 SVGEGT. Trimming took off 2 bases at V and 2 bases at J, with 11 bases between the two ends. The CDR3 consists of 15 residues. The CDR3 protein is CASSYLHGDTDTQYF. The DNA of the CDR3 is TGTGCCAGCAGTTACCTCCATGGGGACACAGATACGCAGTATTTT.

The CDR3 here is CASRTGRVNTGELFF. Here the CDR3 DNA reads TGTGCCAGTAGAACCGGACGTGTGAACACCGGGGAGCTGTTTTTT. The V call is TRBV5-4, the J call TRBJ2-2; the D is unclear. The CDR3 sequence is 15 residues long. Germline CDR1 SGHNT, CDR2 YYREEE (reference sequence). Between the trimmed V and J ends, which lost 8 bases and 1 base, there was a span of 15 bases.

At least ten counts were recorded for this clonotype. This sequence joins TRBV12-3 or TRBV12-4 and TRBJ1-5; D uncertain. This CDR3 has 14 amino acids. V dropped 3 bases and J dropped 0 bases, with 6 bases sitting between them. The chain's CDR3 is CASSFGYSNQPQHF. CDR3 DNA sequence: TGTGCCAGCAGTTTCGGTTATAGCAATCAGCCCCAGCATTTT.

This clonotype was seen more than once but under ten times. V and J are TRBV20-1 and TRBJ1-2; 7 bases line up with TRBD1. The length of the CDR3 is 12 residues. V gave up 5 bases and J gave up 3 bases; unmatched junction bases: 3. Per the germline V gene, CDR1 is DFQATT and CDR2 is SNEGSKA (reference sequence). The CDR3 here is CSAGQDDYGYTF. The CDR3, as DNA: TGCAGTGCTGGACAGGATGACTATGGCTACACCTTC.

This clonotype was seen repeatedly, ten times or more. The V and J genes are TRBV20-1 and TRBJ2-7, with TRBD2 matching over 7 bases. The germline V gene has CDR1 DFQATT and CDR2 SNEGSKA (reference sequence). V lost 1 base and J lost 0; bases outside the gene matches: 6. CDR3 length: 15 residues. CDR3 amino acids: CSARVRRELSYEQYF. DNA of the CDR3: TGCAGTGCTAGAGTCAGGCGGGAGCTCTCCTACGAGCAGTACTTC.

This clonotype was recorded at least ten times. The V call is TRBV20-1, the J call TRBJ2-3, with D possibly TRBD2 on 6 matching bases. With 6 bases removed from V and 2 bases from J, the gap between germline ends came to 12 bases. Germline V gene lookup returns CDR1 DFQATT and CDR2 SNEGSKA (reference sequence). The length of the CDR3 is 13 residues. The CDR3 nucleotides read TGCAGTGCGCTACTAGCTAACACAGATACGCAGTATTTT. Translation: CSALLANTDTQYF.

This clonotype has a count of ten or more. The V gene is TRBV12-3 or TRBV12-4, the J gene TRBJ1-1, with D perhaps matching TRBD1 (6 bases). V was cut by 5 bases and J by 3 bases, with 13 bases left in between. This CDR3 is 14 amino acids long. In nucleotides, the CDR3 is TGTGCCAGCAGTAGCGGACAGTACGACACTGAAGCTTTCTTT. It yields the protein CASSSGQYDTEAFF.

This clonotype was counted a few times. The chain couples TRBV5-1 to TRBJ2-4, with D perhaps matching TRBD1 (6 bases). This CDR3 is 16 amino acids long. V shed 0 bases and J shed 2 bases, with 12 bases lying between them. Germline CDR1 is SGHRS and CDR2 is YFSETQ. CDR3 in DNA: TGCGCCAGCAGCTTGGGTACCCAGGGGCCCAAAAACATTCAGTACTTC. This translates into CASSLGTQGPKNIQYF.

The CDR3 sequence: CASSLGTASGSDTGELFF. The CDR3 DNA sequence: TGTGCCAGCAGTTTAGGGACGGCTAGCGGGAGTGACACCGGGGAGCTGTTTTTT. This chain uses TRBV12-3 or TRBV12-4 with TRBJ2-2; 10 bases agree with TRBD2. Germline trimming cut 1 base from V and 3 bases from J; bases unmatched to any gene: 8. This CDR3 is 18 amino acids long.

The chain recombines TRBV25-1 with TRBJ2-5; TRBD2 might be the D (5 bases). The germline V gene encodes CDR1 MGHDK and CDR2 SYGVNS. Trimming stripped 6 bases from V and 0 bases from J, with 11 bases between. CDR3 length: 14 amino acids. CDR3 in amino acids: CASRPTIYQETQYF. The DNA for the CDR3 is TGTGCCAGCAGGCCGACTATCTACCAAGAGACCCAGTACTTC.